A single sample gave rise to the 30 T cell receptor beta chains below, sequenced in a study of identical twins. MiXCR was run by TCRdb on the 5' RACE reads, yielding one entry per CDR3 protein. Of roughly 710,000 distinct CDR3 sequences listed, 6.1% were seen once; the top ten hold approximately 2%. Sequencing used naive T cells sorted from blood. All receptors derive from a man younger than 35 in good health.

The sample holds many counts of this clonotype. V and J are TRBV27 and TRBJ2-1, with a weak D call TRBD1 (5 bases). CDR1 MNHEY and CDR2 SMNVEV come from the germline V gene (reference sequence). V was trimmed by 6 bases and J by 10 bases, leaving 10 bases between them. There are 11 residues in the CDR3. In DNA, the CDR3 is TGTGCCAGCAGGGGATACAGGGAGCAGTTCTTC. Protein sequence: CASRGYREQFF.

This clonotype was seen more than once but under ten times. The chain carries TRBV2 and TRBJ2-7; perhaps TRBD1 as D (5 bases). CDR1 is SNHLY, CDR2 FYNNEI, per germline. V shed 8 bases and J shed 0 bases, with 11 bases lying between them. The CDR3 covers 13 residues. The CDR3 reads CASRRDSSYEQYV. The CDR3 coding sequence is TGTGCCAGCCGTAGAGACAGCTCCTACGAGCAGTACGTC.

The chain links TRBV11-3 to TRBJ2-5, with 9 bases that match TRBD2. Germline CDR1 and CDR2: SGHNT and YENEEA. CDR3 length equals 17 residues. The J segment lost 5 bases and the V segment lost 5 bases, leaving 15 bases of the junction unmatched. CDR3: CASSPGGSGRWSETQYF. In nucleotides, the CDR3 is TGTGCCAGCAGCCCAGGGGGTAGCGGGAGATGGAGTGAGACCCAGTACTTC.

This clonotype was detected many times. The V gene is TRBV12-3 or TRBV12-4, the J gene TRBJ2-2; TRBD1 might be the D (6 bases). The V and J ends lost 5 bases and 7 bases respectively, with 11 bases between them. This CDR3 contains 13 residues. CDR3 residues: CASSQTGYGELFF. The CDR3 DNA is TGTGCCAGCAGTCAGACAGGTTACGGGGAGCTGTTTTTT.

This clonotype has ten or more counts. J is TRBJ2-7 and V is TRBV11-2; a possible D gene is TRBD2 (5 bases). Germline V gene data show CDR1 as SGHAT and CDR2 as FQNNGV. V was shortened by 4 bases and J by 7 bases, with 20 bases between the two germline ends. The CDR3 spans 15 residues. The CDR3 DNA sequence: TGTGCCAGCAGCTCGATTCGGGGAACGGTTCGGGAGCAGTACTTC. Protein product: CASSSIRGTVREQYF.

This clonotype was observed a few times. This chain links TRBV25-1 with TRBJ2-5; 10 bases map to TRBD2. Unmatched junction bases numbered 10, after V lost 5 bases and J lost 7 bases. CDR1 is MGHDK, CDR2 SYGVNS, per germline. The CDR3 consists of 15 residues. DNA of the CDR3: TGTGCCAGCAGTCCGGCTAGCGGGAGATTGGGGACCCAGTACTTC. Protein product: CASSPASGRLGTQYF.

This clonotype was counted ten times or more. CDR3 sequence: CASSLTSGSAGELFF. The CDR3 DNA is TGTGCCAGCAGTTTGACTAGCGGGAGCGCCGGGGAGCTGTTTTTT. The chain is built from TRBV28 and TRBJ2-2; 12 nucleotides match TRBD2. From germline, CDR1 is MDHEN and CDR2 SYDVKM. The CDR3 totals 15 residues. The junction had 2 bases not matched to a gene; V was cut back by 3 bases and J by 6 bases.

This clonotype was counted many times. The chain joins TRBV12-3 or TRBV12-4 to TRBJ1-6, with D possibly being TRBD1 (6 bases). The CDR3 has 14 residues. Trimming pared 6 bases from V and 7 bases from J, leaving 13 bases between. The CDR3 here is CASSRDKINSPLHF. Here the CDR3 DNA reads TGTGCCAGCAGCCGGGACAAGATAAATTCACCCCTCCACTTT.

As to this clonotype: One base away lies a much larger clone, so this may be a sequencing read error. This likely comes from a read error, as the CDR3 has no conserved phenylalanine or tryptophan at its end. V is TRBV12-3 or TRBV12-4 and J is TRBJ1-3, with no clear D. The V and J ends lost 6 bases and 2 bases respectively, with 8 bases between them. The CDR3 has 13 residues. Here the CDR3 reads CASRNSPGNTIYI. The CDR3 bases are TGTGCCAGCAGAAACTCCCCTGGAAACACCATATATATT.

This clonotype was counted at least ten times. The chain has TRBV29-1 and TRBJ2-7; D is unclear. V was shortened by 4 bases and J by 5 bases, with 9 bases between the two germline ends. The germline V gene encodes CDR1 SQVTM and CDR2 ANQGSEA. CDR3 length: 11 amino acids. CDR3 coding DNA: TGCAGCGTTGTAACTGTAAACGAGCAGTACGTC. This translates into CSVVTVNEQYV.

This clonotype was seen many times. The rearrangement uses TRBV28 and TRBJ2-3; possibly TRBD2 for D (5 bases). V lost 5 bases, J lost 2 bases, and 14 bases lay in between. Germline CDR1 MDHEN, CDR2 SYDVKM. The CDR3 consists of 15 residues. The CDR3 loop is CASSLSGSFTDTQYF. The CDR3 DNA sequence: TGTGCCAGCAGTCTCAGCGGATCTTTCACAGATACGCAGTATTTT.

The rearrangement joins TRBV6-1 to TRBJ1-4; D is unresolved. Trimming removed 8 bases at V and 8 bases at J, with 27 bases between. Germline assignment: CDR1 MNHNS and CDR2 SASEGT. CDR3 length: 17 residues. CDR3 sequence (DNA): TGTGCCAGCCTCACACCCGTATTCCCTCCGGGGAGAGAAAAACTGTTTTTT. This encodes CASLTPVFPPGREKLFF.

With respect to this clonotype: Its ends do not fully match the called genes, so a read error is possible. The chain employs TRBV4-1 and TRBJ2-3; TRBD2 matches 8 bases. Germline values: CDR1 MGHRA, CDR2 YSYEKL. The CDR3 runs to 17 residues. CDR3 nucleotide sequence: TGCGCCAGCAGTCAAGGGATTAGCGGGGCTAGCACAGATACGCAGTATTTT. Its translation: CASSQGISGASTDTQYF.

This clonotype has just a few counts. The V gene is TRBV7-9, the J gene TRBJ2-1; no reliable D call. The CDR3 loop spans 13 amino acids. V was cut by 1 base and J by 7 bases, with 8 bases left in between. Germline CDR1 SEHNR, CDR2 FQNEAQ (reference sequence). CDR3 nucleotide sequence: TGTGCCAGCAGCTTAGAAGGGTGGAATGAGCAGTTCTTC. This codes for CASSLEGWNEQFF.

The table lists this clonotype with a few counts. The chain employs TRBV20-1 and TRBJ1-2; D ambiguous. Looked up from germline, CDR1 is DFQATT and CDR2 is SNEGSKA (reference sequence). V was trimmed by 3 bases and J by 0 bases, leaving 5 bases between them. The CDR3 runs to 12 residues. In DNA, the CDR3 is TGCAGTGCTAGCCCGGCTAACTATGGCTACACCTTC. Its protein is CSASPANYGYTF.

This clonotype was seen at least ten times. The V call is TRBV7-2, the J call TRBJ2-3; 8 bases agree with TRBD2. Per germline, CDR1 SGHTA and CDR2 FQGNSA. Trimming cost V 0 bases and J 4 bases; bases outside gene matches: 3. This CDR3 comprises 15 residues. The CDR3 sequence is CASSLASGTADTQYF. The CDR3 nucleotides read TGTGCCAGCAGCTTAGCTAGCGGGACCGCAGATACGCAGTATTTT. The full variable domain, rest sourced from reference TRBV7-2 and TRBJ2-3, is GAGVSQSPSNKVTEKGKDVELRCDPISGHTALYWYRQSLGQGLEFLIYFQGNSAPDKSGLPSDRFSAERTGGSVSTLTIQRTQQEDSAVYLCASSLASGTADTQYFGPGTRLTVL.

This chain links TRBV7-9 with TRBJ2-7; 7 bases line up with TRBD1. CDR1 is SEHNR and CDR2 is FQNEAQ in the germline V gene (reference sequence). CDR3 length: 13 amino acids. V was pared by 6 bases and J by 2 bases, with 4 bases of the junction left unmatched. In DNA, the CDR3 is TGTGCCAGCAGAGAGACAGGGCCCTACGAGCAGTACTTC. This codes for CASRETGPYEQYF.

The table lists this clonotype with a few counts. The rearrangement uses TRBV15 and TRBJ1-5; D uncertain. Trimming left V 4 bases short and J 7 bases short, with 14 bases between. Germline V gives CDR1 LNHNV, CDR2 YYDKDF (reference sequence). The CDR3 has 14 residues. The CDR3 nucleotides read TGTGCCACCAGCACCCCAGAAGGTGGGCAGCCCCAGCATTTT. Amino acid sequence: CATSTPEGGQPQHF.

V gene TRBV29-1 combines with J gene TRBJ1-3; 7 nucleotides match TRBD1. This CDR3 comprises 11 residues. With 6 bases clipped from V and 10 bases from J, the junction kept 6 bases outside the gene matches. CDR1 and CDR2 from the germline V gene are SQVTM and ANQGSEA. The CDR3 loop is CSVPLQGTIYF. Written as DNA, the CDR3 is TGCAGCGTCCCACTACAGGGGACCATATATTTT.

The rearrangement joins TRBV5-5 to TRBJ2-3, with a weak D call TRBD2 (5 bases). The germline V gene encodes CDR1 SGHKS and CDR2 YYEKEE (reference sequence). This CDR3 region has 13 residues. Trimming removed 4 bases at V and 7 bases at J, with 13 bases between. The DNA for the CDR3 is TGTGCCAGCAGCCTACACTCGGGGTATACGCAGTATTTT. Its protein is CASSLHSGYTQYF.

This clonotype has a handful of counts. The chain carries TRBV14 and TRBJ2-2, with TRBD1 as a possible D gene (6 bases). This CDR3 is 17 amino acids long. CDR1 is SGHDN, CDR2 FVKESK, per germline. Trimming pared 4 bases from V and 0 bases from J, leaving 15 bases between. CDR3 loop: CASSRYREPTNTGELFF. DNA of the CDR3: TGTGCCAGCAGCCGGTACAGGGAACCCACGAACACCGGGGAGCTGTTTTTT.

This clonotype was counted ten times or more. The J gene is TRBJ1-2, the V gene TRBV12-3 or TRBV12-4; a weak D match, TRBD1 (5 bases). The CDR3 length is 12 residues. V lost 6 bases to trimming and J lost 8 bases, with 13 bases between them. CDR3 bases: TGTGCCAGCAGGACAGACCGGGGGGGCTACACCTTC. It codes for CASRTDRGGYTF.

The table lists this clonotype with many counts. V is TRBV10-3 and J is TRBJ2-3; D is uncertain. Trimming pared 7 bases from V and 2 bases from J, leaving 22 bases between. The CDR3 has 17 amino acids. The germline CDR1 and CDR2 sequences are ENHRY and SYGVKD. The CDR3 coding sequence is TGTGCCATCAAGGATCCCCGCGGAGCCGACACCACAGATACGCAGTATTTT. Translation: CAIKDPRGADTTDTQYF.

The chain is built from TRBV12-3 or TRBV12-4 and TRBJ2-2, with 8 bases that match TRBD1. J was trimmed by 8 bases and V by 6 bases; bases with no gene match: 11. The CDR3 covers 15 residues. CDR3 bases: TGTGCCAGCAGGGATGACAGGGGTTCTTGGGGGGAGCTGTTTTTT. This gives the protein CASRDDRGSWGELFF.

This clonotype was picked up many times. The V gene is TRBV11-2, the J gene TRBJ2-1; 7 bases fit TRBD2. The V and J ends lost 8 bases and 4 bases, in that order; junction bases with no gene match: 11. CDR1 SGHAT and CDR2 FQNNGV come from the germline V gene. This CDR3 contains 15 residues. Written as DNA, the CDR3 is TGTGCCAGCGGGACTAATAGCGGAATATACAATGAGCAGTTCTTC. This sequence encodes CASGTNSGIYNEQFF.

The chain combines TRBV19 with TRBJ2-2; a possible D gene is TRBD1 (5 bases). V gave up 2 bases and J gave up 1 base, with 11 bases separating them. Germline V gene lookup returns CDR1 LNHDA and CDR2 SQIVND (reference sequence). The CDR3 is made up of 16 amino acids. DNA for the CDR3: TGTGCCAGTAGTATATCAGGACAATGGAACACCGGGGAGCTGTTTTTT. Encoded protein: CASSISGQWNTGELFF.

The chain has TRBV10-3 and TRBJ2-3; 10 bases agree with TRBD2. Germline CDR1 and CDR2: ENHRY and SYGVKD. The CDR3 is 16 residues long. V was pared by 2 bases and J by 4 bases, with 6 bases of the junction left unmatched. For the CDR3, the DNA is TGTGCCATCAGTGAGAACGGACTAGCGGTTGCAGATACGCAGTATTTT. The encoded protein is CAISENGLAVADTQYF.

In this sample, this clonotype turned up many times. The chain combines TRBV20-1 with TRBJ2-1; no definite D call. The CDR3 loop spans 12 amino acids. Trimming stripped 6 bases from V and 2 bases from J, with 8 bases between. Germline V lookup: CDR1 DFQATT, CDR2 SNEGSKA (reference sequence). The CDR3 DNA is TGCAGTGCCTCCCGACCCTACAATGAGCAGTTCTTC. Translated, it gives CSASRPYNEQFF.

This chain links TRBV7-9 with TRBJ2-1; D may be TRBD2 (7 bases). This CDR3 is built from 17 residues. The germline CDR1 and CDR2 sequences are SEHNR and FQNEAQ (reference sequence). V lost 6 bases and J 8 bases, leaving 26 bases between the germline ends. CDR3 DNA: TGTGCCAGCAGGGTAGGGGGTTCGCGCGGGAGTGAGCATGAGCAGTTCTTC. Its translation: CASRVGGSRGSEHEQFF.

There are many counts of this clonotype. V usage is TRBV5-1 and J usage is TRBJ2-2; tentative D call: TRBD1 (6 bases). The CDR3 loop spans 17 amino acids. The V and J ends lost 1 base and 1 base respectively, with 14 bases between them. CDR1 and CDR2 (germline): SGHRS, YFSETQ. CDR3 nucleotide sequence: TGCGCCAGCAGCTTGCGACAGGAGACAAAGAACACCGGGGAGCTGTTTTTT. Its translation is CASSLRQETKNTGELFF. The full variable domain, with the rest looked up from reference TRBV5-1 and TRBJ2-2, is KAGVTQTPRYLIKTRGQQVTLSCSPISGHRSVSWYQQTPGQGLQFLFEYFSETQRNKGNFPGRFSGRQFSNSRSEMNVSTLELGDSALYLCASSLRQETKNTGELFFGEGSRLTVL.